This TCR beta chain was captured in a study of cytomegalovirus exposure and HLA in healthy donors. The study, taken as a whole, reports: The CMV antigen specificity of three CMV-associated chains was confirmed through in vitro analysis. According to the study, roughly 160 TCR beta chains were cytomegalovirus-associated.

For this clone: Antigen specificity is unknown.

This CDR3 has 14 amino acids. V lost 6 bases to trimming and J lost 5 bases; unmatched junction nucleotides: 5. CDR1 and CDR2 from the germline V gene are MNHNY and SVGAGI (reference sequence). The PCR ran on 60 Vbeta and 13 Jbeta primers. Measured with immunoSEQ multiplex PCR; TCRdb has only the in-frame clones, and not every one. The sample carries 200,000 to 250,000 clones, 65% to 80% recorded once. The sample taken for sequencing was PBMCs. The V call is TRBV6-6, the J call TRBJ1-4, with 8 bases lining up with TRBD1. This sequence was found in a man aged 35-49 years in good health and CMV-seronegative. CDR3: CASRPGTGNEKLFF. The CDR3 nucleotides read TGTGCCAGCAGACCCGGGACAGGCAATGAAAAACTGTTTTTT.